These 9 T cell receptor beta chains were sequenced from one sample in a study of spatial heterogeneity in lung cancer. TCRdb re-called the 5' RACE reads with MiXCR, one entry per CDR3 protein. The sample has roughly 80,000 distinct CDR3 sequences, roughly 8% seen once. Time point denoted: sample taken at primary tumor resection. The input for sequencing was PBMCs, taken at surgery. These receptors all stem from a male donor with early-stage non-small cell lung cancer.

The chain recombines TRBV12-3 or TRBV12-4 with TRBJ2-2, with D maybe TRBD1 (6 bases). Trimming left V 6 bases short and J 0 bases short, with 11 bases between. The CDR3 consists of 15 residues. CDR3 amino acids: CASRFGTTNTGELFF. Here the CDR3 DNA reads TGTGCCAGCAGATTCGGGACAACGAACACCGGGGAGCTGTTTTTT.

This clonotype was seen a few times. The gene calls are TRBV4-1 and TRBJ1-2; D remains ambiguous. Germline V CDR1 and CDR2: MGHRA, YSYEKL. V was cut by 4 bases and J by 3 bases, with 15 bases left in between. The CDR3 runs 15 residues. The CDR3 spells CASSPVFRTDYGYTF. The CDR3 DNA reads TGCGCCAGCAGCCCTGTATTCCGGACGGACTATGGCTACACCTTC.

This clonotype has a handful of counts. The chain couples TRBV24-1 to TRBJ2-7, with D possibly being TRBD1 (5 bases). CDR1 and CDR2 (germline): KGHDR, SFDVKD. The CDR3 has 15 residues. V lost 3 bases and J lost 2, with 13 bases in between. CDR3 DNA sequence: TGTGCCACCAGTGATGCGCACGACAGCCCCTACGAGCAGTACTTC. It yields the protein CATSDAHDSPYEQYF.

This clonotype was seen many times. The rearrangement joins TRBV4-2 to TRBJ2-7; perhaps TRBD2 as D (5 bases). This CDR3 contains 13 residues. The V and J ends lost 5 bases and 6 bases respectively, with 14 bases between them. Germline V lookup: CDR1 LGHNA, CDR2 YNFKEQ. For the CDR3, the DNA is TGTGCCAGCAGCGCACCCGGGCGGGTCGAGCAGTACTTC. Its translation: CASSAPGRVEQYF.

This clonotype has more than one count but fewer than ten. CDR3 amino acids: CASSPGTSAYYEQYF. The CDR3 DNA reads TGTGCCAGCAGCCCCGGGACTTCCGCCTACTACGAGCAGTACTTC. V is TRBV11-2 and J is TRBJ2-7, with D maybe TRBD2 (6 bases). V was trimmed by 5 bases and J by 3 bases, leaving 17 bases between them. Germline values: CDR1 SGHAT, CDR2 FQNNGV. The CDR3 consists of 15 residues.

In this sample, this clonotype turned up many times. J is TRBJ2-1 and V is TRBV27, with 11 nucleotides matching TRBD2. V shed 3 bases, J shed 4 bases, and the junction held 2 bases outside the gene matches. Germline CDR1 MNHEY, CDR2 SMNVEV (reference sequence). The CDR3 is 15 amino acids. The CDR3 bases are TGTGCCAGCAGTTTTACTAGCGGGGGATACAATGAGCAGTTCTTC. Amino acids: CASSFTSGGYNEQFF.

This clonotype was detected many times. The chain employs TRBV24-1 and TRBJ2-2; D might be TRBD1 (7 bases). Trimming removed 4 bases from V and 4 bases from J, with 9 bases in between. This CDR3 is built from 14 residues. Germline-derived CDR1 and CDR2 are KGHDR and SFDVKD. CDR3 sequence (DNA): TGTGCCACCAGTGACAGGGGGGCCACCGGGGAGCTGTTTTTT. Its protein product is CATSDRGATGELFF.

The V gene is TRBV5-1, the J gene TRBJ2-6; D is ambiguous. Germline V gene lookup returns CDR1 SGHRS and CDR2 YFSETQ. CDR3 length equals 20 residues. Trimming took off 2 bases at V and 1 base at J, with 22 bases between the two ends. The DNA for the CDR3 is TGCGCCAGCAGCTTTTCATCCAGGCCGACCCCTGGATCTGGGGCCAACGTCCTGACTTTC. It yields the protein CASSFSSRPTPGSGANVLTF.

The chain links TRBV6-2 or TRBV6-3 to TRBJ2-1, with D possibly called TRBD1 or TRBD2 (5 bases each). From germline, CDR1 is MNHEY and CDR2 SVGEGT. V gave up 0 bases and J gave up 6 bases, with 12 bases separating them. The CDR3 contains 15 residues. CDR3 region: CASSYSGDGFNEQFF. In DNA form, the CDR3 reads TGTGCCAGCAGTTACTCTGGGGACGGTTTCAATGAGCAGTTCTTC.